This T cell receptor beta chain is drawn from a study of cytomegalovirus exposure and HLA in healthy donors. Findings and caveats of the study: Most likely, a cluster of highly shared sequence variants arose as a sequencing artifact. Apparent HLA restriction characterized most CMV-associated TCR beta chains in a later analysis. The investigators catalogued under 200 TCR beta chains as cytomegalovirus-associated.

Primers: 60 Vbeta forward and 13 Jbeta reverse. Produced via immunoSEQ multiplex PCR; TCRdb's table is partial and in-frame only. The data contain nearly 110,000 clones, 82% of them singletons. Note on this clone: The antigen remains undetermined.

This CDR3 has 17 amino acids. Germline V CDR1 and CDR2: LGHNA, YNFKEQ. V lost 0 bases and J lost 2, with 17 bases in between. The chain carries TRBV4-2 and TRBJ2-7; TRBD1 might be the D (5 bases). The sequenced sample consisted of PBMCs. The source is a man younger than 40 in good health and CMV-seropositive. CDR3 nucleotide sequence: TGTGCCAGCAGCCAAGAGGGGCCTGCAGAAGTAACCTACGAGCAGTACTTC. Its protein product is CASSQEGPAEVTYEQYF.